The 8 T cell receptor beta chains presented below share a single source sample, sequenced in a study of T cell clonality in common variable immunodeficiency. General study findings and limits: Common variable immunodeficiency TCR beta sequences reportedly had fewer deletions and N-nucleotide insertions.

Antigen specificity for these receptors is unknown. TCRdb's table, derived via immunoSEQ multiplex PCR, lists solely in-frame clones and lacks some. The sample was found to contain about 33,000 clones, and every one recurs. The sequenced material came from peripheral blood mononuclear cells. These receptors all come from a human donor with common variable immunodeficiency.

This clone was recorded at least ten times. The DNA read from the CDR3 is TGTGCCAGCAGCTTAGAGGCAGGGGGAGGCTACGAG. It encodes CASSLEAGGGYE. The whole CDR3 protein is CASSLEAGGGYEQYF. V usage is TRBV7-3 and J usage is TRBJ2-7, with D perhaps matching TRBD1 (7 bases). The CDR3 goes on 3 residues after the read ends, and that part is filled in from the germline J gene. CDR1 and CDR2 (germline): SGHTA, FQGTGA. Trimming cost V 2 bases and J 3 bases, with 14 bases left between them. The CDR3 has 15 amino acids. The full variable domain, its missing parts supplied by reference TRBV7-3 and TRBJ2-7, is GAGVSQTPSNKVTEKGKYVELRCDPISGHTALYWYRQSLGQGPEFLIYFQGTGAADDSGLPNDRFFAVRPEGSVSTLKIQRTERGDSAVYLCASSLEAGGGYEQYFGPGTRLTVT.

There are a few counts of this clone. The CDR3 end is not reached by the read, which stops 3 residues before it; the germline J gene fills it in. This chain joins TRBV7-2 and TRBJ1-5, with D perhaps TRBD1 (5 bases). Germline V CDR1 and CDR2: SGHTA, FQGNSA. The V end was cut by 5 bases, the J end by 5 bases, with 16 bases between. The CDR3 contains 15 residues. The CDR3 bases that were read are TGTGCCAGCAGCCCCTTTCGGGGGGGAGATCAGCCC. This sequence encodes CASSPFRGGDQP. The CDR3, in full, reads CASSPFRGGDQPQHF.

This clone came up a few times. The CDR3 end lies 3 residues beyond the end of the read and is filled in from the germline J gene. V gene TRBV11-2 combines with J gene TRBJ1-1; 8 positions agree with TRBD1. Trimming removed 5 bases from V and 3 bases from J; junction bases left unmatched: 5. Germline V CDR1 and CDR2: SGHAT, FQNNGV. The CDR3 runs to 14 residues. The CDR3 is CASSPTGVDTEAFF. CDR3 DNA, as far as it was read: TGTGCCAGCAGCCCGACAGGGGTGGACACTGAA.

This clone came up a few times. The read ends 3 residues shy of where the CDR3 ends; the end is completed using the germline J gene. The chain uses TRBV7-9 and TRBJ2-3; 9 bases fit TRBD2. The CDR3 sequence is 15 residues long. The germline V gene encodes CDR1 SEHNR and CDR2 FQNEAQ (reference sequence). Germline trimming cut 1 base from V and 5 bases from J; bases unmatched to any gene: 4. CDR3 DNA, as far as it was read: TGTGCCAGCAGCTTAGAGGGACTAGCAGGAGATACG. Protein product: CASSLEGLAGDT. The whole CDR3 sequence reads CASSLEGLAGDTQYF.

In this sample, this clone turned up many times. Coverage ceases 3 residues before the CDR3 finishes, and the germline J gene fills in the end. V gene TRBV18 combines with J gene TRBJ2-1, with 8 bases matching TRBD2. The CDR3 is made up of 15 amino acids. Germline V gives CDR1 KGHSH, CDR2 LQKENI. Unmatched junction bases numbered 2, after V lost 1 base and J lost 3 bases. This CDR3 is CASSPRSGVYNEQFF. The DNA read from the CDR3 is TGTGCCAGCTCACCACGTAGCGGGGTCTACAATGAG.

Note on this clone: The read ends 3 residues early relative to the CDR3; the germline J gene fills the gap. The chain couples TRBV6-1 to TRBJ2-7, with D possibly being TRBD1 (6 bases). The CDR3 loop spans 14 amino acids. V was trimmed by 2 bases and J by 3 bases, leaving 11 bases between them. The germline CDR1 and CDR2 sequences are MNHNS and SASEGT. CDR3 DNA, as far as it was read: TGTGCCAGCAGTGAAAGGGGGTCGGGCTACGAG. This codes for CASSERGSGYE. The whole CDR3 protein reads CASSERGSGYEQYF.

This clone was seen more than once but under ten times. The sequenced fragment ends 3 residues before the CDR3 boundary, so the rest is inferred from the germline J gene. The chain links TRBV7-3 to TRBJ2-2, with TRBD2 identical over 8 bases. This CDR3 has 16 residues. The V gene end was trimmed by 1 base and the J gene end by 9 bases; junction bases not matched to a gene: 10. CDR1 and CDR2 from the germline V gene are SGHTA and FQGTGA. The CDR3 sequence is CASSLSALAGPRELFF. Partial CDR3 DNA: TGTGCCAGCAGCTTAAGCGCCCTAGCGGGCCCCAGGGAG.

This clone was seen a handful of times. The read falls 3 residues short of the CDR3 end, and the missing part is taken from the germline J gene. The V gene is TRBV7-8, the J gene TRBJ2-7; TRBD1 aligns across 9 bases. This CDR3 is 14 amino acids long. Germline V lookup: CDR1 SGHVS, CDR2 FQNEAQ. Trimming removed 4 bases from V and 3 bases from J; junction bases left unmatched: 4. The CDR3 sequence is CASSYTGGNYEQYF. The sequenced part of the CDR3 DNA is TGTGCCAGCAGCTACACAGGGGGCAACTACGAG.